What follows describes a single T cell receptor (beta chain). This clone showed up just a few times. The target of this receptor is not known. No clone much larger than this one lies a single base away; base qualities are absent. The library was obtained by the immunoSEQ multiplex PCR assay. A mixture of 60 forward primers for TCR Vbeta segments and 13 reverse primers for TCR Jbeta segments was used in the multiplex PCR. The CDR3 region of rearranged TCR beta genes was amplified from genomic DNA by a multiplex PCR assay. On the Illumina HiSeq System, the amplified TCR beta libraries were sequenced as 87-base-pair reads. Regarding the original processing steps: A later analysis tallied tens of millions of unique TCR beta chains across the 666 repertoires, and around 9.9 million of those chains were shared by two or more donors. Raw reads were error-corrected and collapsed into unique sequences by a nearest-neighbor algorithm in which closely related sequences were merged to remove PCR and sequencing errors. CDR3 sequences were aligned to IMGT reference sequences to assign V, D and J gene segments. Each retained sequence needed at least a six-nucleotide match to both a V gene segment and a J gene segment. A rearrangement was called productive if the CDR3 had no stop codons and remained in frame with V and J, and every other rearrangement was called non-productive. CDR3 was defined by IMGT convention, running from the second conserved V-encoded cysteine to the conserved J-encoded phenylalanine. The earlier analysis of about 610 of the donors excluded any sequence lacking an unambiguous match to a single V gene segment. An earlier analysis of some 500 of the donors classified V segments as functional when productive rearrangements were above 56.7% and as segregating when the standard deviation between donors was above 5%. A statistical classification framework was built for diagnosing cytomegalovirus status from the catalog of TCR beta chain sequences. In a later analysis, V and J genes were assigned by comparing TCR nucleotide sequences against IMGT/GENE-DB human TR gene sequences. Using the TCRdist pipeline, a later analysis assigned CDR3 sequences along with most-parsimonious VDJ recombination scenarios. A later analysis defined each TCR beta chain by its CDR3 amino acid sequence plus V-gene family, and excluded reads lacking a unique V-gene family. A later analysis removed nearly 600 highly shared, low-generation-probability nucleotide sequences to deal with suspected cross-contamination and a sequencing artifact. A later analysis calculated a clonal expansion index for each public chain from normalized within-repertoire ranks of inferred template counts. A later analysis computed generation probabilities with a VDJ recombination model fitted to out-of-frame rearrangements, and checked the results against IGoR. Hypergeometric tests were used in a later analysis to score TCR-TCR, TCR-HLA and TCR-CMV co-occurrence, with a repertoire-size bias correction applied to the TCR pairs. In a later analysis, false discovery rates were estimated by permuting HLA or CMV assignments 20 times. A later analysis grouped co-occurring TCRs with DBSCAN, adding TCRdist sequence similarity when clustering within HLA-allele-positive subsets. Repertoires with fewer than 30,000 or more than 120,000 public chains were left out of co-occurrence clustering, as were a handful of repertoires with anomalous nucleotide sharing. Imported from immuneACCESS, the table was reduced by TCRdb to in-frame sequences with V and J called. These copies leave out some clones; in studies compared against another copy, an unresolved V gene accounts for under half, and the cause of the remainder is not known. Clone size and the V and J calls come from that table; the DNA yielded D and trimming. Recorded for this sample are fewer than 250,000 clones; 74% of them occurred a single time. About 3.1% of the sample lies in the top ten.

These data originate in a study of cytomegalovirus exposure and HLA in healthy donors (dated 2017 in TCRdb). At the level of the whole study: An earlier analysis of approximately 640 of the donors reported 250 to 300 Gb of sequence data and 120 million or so unique TCR beta sequences from about 179 million T cells. About 300 gigabases of sequencing data and around 85 million unique TCR sequences made up an early release that covered under 750 HLA-typed donors. Of the roughly 400 genotyped donors, 81% were placed in the genetic ancestry cluster associated with self-reported Caucasian donors. The study aimed to test whether signatures of past pathogen exposure could be identified by cataloging public T cell receptors. The study profiled the T cell repertoires of 500 to 800 subjects by immunosequencing and related them to cytomegalovirus serostatus. Along with the roughly 700-subject first cohort, a separate validation cohort of around 110 different subjects was used. High-throughput TCR immunosequencing, statistical association of individual TCRs with disease status, and machine learning were combined to predict cytomegalovirus infection status. A later analysis re-examined previously published TCR beta repertoires from about 700 donors and added high-resolution HLA genotyping to investigate patterns of TCR occurrence. Rather than drawing on any new phenotypic data, the later analysis identified candidate immune exposures from TCR beta sequences and the way those sequences occurred across donors. An earlier analysis of several hundred of the donors applied high-throughput TCR beta sequencing to assess whether each TCR beta V gene segment acted as functional or pseudogenic. Donor age, sex, ethnicity and CMV serostatus were collected together with the repertoire data. A later genetic analysis took genome-wide SNP genotypes for 398 of the 666 donors and used that subset as a discovery cohort. Every discovery cohort repertoire had been produced on one sequencing platform. HLA typing covered class I and class II loci at four-digit resolution. The number of typed donors differed by locus: about 620-630 for A, B, C, DRB1 and DQB1; approximately 540 for DQA1; 606 for DPA1; and roughly 490 for DPB1. Five DR-DQ haplotypes were treated as single units for association and clustering because of strong linkage in the cohort. Across 300 to 400 genotyped donors of the cohort, an average of approximately 200,000 unique TCR beta nucleotide sequences per donor were sequenced, and 15% to 20% of those sequences were non-productive.

Results the study describes overall, beyond this receptor: A later analysis found that most CMV-associated TCR beta chains appeared HLA-restricted, with HLA associations seemingly driven largely by CMV exposure. The study listed 170 or so TCR beta chains as associated with cytomegalovirus. In an earlier analysis of 587 of the donors, most TCR beta V segments were observed in productive rearrangements about 87% or about 30% of the time, broadly matching IMGT annotations. In a later analysis, several top co-occurrence clusters were reported to appear linked to parvovirus B19, influenza, CMV and Epstein-Barr virus. Correlated functional status among segregating V segments might be attributable to linkage disequilibrium, but an unknown experimental factor could not be ruled out. Most TCR sequences were observed very rarely across donors, whereas some public TCRs were present in many individuals. A later genetic analysis associated a missense DCLRE1C variant with V-gene and J-gene trimming of TCR beta chains, and an independent cohort replicated the association. Compared with the roughly 670-donor mean, donors in an Asian-associated ancestry cluster had fewer N-insertions in productive TCRs, according to a later genetic analysis. Assigning TCR associations to individual alleles was difficult when HLA alleles, especially DR and DQ, strongly co-occurred. Roughly uniform sequencing depth across donors was assumed in presence/absence analyses, although this assumption may not hold. In a later analysis, HLA-associated TCR beta chains were found to be more clonally expanded and to have lower generation probabilities than equally common non-associated chains. In vitro tests confirmed that a few of the cytomegalovirus-associated TCR beta chains recognize cytomegalovirus antigens. It was suggested by the authors that the approach could potentially be generalized to other disease states and immunological phenotypes. For the cohort, immune exposure information was limited to CMV serostatus. The classifier was reported to diagnose cytomegalovirus status with high specificity and sensitivity in both the original and validation cohorts. In a later analysis, 15,000 to 20,000 TCR beta sequences were associated with specific HLA alleles at a false discovery rate of 0.05. Because some donors lacked HLA typing at each locus, the association tests relied only on the typed subset. A group of highly shared sequence variants was considered likely to be a technical artifact of the sequencing pipeline. The earlier analysis of approximately 560 of the donors excluded 15 to 20 rarely observed V segments, including chromosome 9 orphons, because counts were too low. In a later analysis, the rate of TCR association differed among HLA loci, with DRB1 alleles having the most associated TCRs and HLA-C alleles having the fewest. Some IMGT-functional V segments, including TRBV6-2 and TRBV6-3, could not be distinguished by the 87-base-pair reads and were therefore excluded. In this cohort, only TCR beta chains were sequenced, and detectable features were limited by the absence of alpha or paired-chain data. A further reported finding was that TCR beta sequences accurately predicted the HLA-A and HLA-B alleles for most subjects in the first cohort.

As encoded in the germline V gene (reference sequence), CDR1 is MNHEY while CDR2 is SMNVEV. There are 15 amino acids in the CDR3, from cysteine to phenylalanine inclusive. Just the 45-base CDR3 DNA is kept, in frame starting at base 1. The junction shows trimming of 3 bases on V and 7 bases on J, plus 15 bases between the germline ends. The cohort comprised more than 550 healthy bone marrow donors. All cohort members were sampled while nominally healthy, although unrecorded immune exposures were likely present. The donor was CMV seropositive and belonged to the group of a few hundred seropositive cohort members. Every donor gave a peripheral blood sample, and the peripheral blood mononuclear cells from that sample were used for TCR beta sequencing. Genomic DNA extraction from the blood cell samples was performed with the Qiagen DNeasy Blood Extraction Kit.

This receptor was identified in a woman aged 30 to 39 in good health and CMV-seropositive. The V and J segments used are TRBV27 and TRBJ1-4; no D gene is confidently identified. Material: PBMCs. The base sequence is TGTGCCAGCAGTTTGACTGGGAGAGCGGGTGAAAAACTGTTTTTT. Translated, it reads CASSLTGRAGEKLFF.